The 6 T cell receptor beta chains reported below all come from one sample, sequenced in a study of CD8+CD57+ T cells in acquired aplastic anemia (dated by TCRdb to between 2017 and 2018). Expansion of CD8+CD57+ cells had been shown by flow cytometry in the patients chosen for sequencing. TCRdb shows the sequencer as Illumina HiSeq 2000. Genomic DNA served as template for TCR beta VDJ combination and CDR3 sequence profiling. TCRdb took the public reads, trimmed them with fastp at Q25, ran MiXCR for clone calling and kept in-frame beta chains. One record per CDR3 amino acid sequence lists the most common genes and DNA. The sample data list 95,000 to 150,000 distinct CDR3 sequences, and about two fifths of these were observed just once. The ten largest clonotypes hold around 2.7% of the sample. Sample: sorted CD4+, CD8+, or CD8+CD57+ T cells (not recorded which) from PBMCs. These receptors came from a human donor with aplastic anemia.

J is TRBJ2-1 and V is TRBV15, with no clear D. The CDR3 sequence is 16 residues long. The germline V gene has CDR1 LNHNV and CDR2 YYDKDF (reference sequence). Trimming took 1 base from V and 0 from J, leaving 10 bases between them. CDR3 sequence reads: CATSRGLTRSYNEQFF. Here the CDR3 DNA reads TGTGCCACCAGCAGAGGGCTAACCCGCTCCTACAATGAGCAGTTCTTC. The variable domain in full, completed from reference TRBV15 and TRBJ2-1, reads DAMVIQNPRYQVTQFGKPVTLSCSQTLNHNVMYWYQQKSSQAPKLLFHYYDKDFNNEADTPDNFQSRRPNTSFCFLDIRSPGLGDTAMYLCATSRGLTRSYNEQFFGPGTRLTVL.

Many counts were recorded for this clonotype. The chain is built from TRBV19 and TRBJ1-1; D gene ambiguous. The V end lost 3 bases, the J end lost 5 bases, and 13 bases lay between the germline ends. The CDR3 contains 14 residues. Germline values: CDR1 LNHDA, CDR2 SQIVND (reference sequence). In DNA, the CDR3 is TGTGCCAGTAGTATCCCTCCCGGGGAAACTGAAGCTTTCTTT. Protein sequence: CASSIPPGETEAFF. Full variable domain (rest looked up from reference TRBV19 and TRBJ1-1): DGGITQSPKYLFRKEGQNVTLSCEQNLNHDAMYWYRQDPGQGLRLIYYSQIVNDFQKGDIAEGYSVSREKKESFPLTVTSAQKNPTAFYLCASSIPPGETEAFFGQGTRLTVV.

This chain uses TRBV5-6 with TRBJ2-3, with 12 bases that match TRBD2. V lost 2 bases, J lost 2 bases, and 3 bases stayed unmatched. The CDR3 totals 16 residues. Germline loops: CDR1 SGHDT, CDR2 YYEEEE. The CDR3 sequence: CASSFGLAGLTDTQYF. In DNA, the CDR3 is TGTGCCAGCAGCTTCGGACTAGCGGGGCTCACAGATACGCAGTATTTT.

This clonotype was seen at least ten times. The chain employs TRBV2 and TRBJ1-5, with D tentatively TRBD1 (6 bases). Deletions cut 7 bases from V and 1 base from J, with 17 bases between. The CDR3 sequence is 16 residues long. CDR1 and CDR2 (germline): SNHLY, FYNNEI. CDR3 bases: TGTGCCAGCACCGGGACGGGGGGCGGAAGCAATCAGCCCCAGCATTTT. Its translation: CASTGTGGGSNQPQHF.

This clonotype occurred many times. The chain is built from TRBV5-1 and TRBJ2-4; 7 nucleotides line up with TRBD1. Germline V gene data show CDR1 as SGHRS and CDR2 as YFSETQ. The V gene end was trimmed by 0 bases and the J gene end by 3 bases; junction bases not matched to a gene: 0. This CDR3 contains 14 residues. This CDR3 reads CASSLGDSKNIQYF. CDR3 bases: TGCGCCAGCAGCTTGGGGGACAGCAAAAACATTCAGTACTTC.

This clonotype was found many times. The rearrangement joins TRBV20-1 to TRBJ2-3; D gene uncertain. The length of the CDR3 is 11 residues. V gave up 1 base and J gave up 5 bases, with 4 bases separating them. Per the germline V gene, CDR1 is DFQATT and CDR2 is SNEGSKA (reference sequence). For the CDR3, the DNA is TGCAGTGCTAGAGTTTTAGATACGCAGTATTTT. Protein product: CSARVLDTQYF.